This record covers a single T cell receptor beta chain. Its antigen is undetermined. Measured with immunoSEQ multiplex PCR; TCRdb has only the in-frame clones, and not every one. The sample has over 90,000 clones; 90% to 95% are singletons. These data come from a study of graft-versus-host responses after intestinal transplantation. Broader study findings: Detected in recipient marrow were GvH clones, some of which were first observed in ileum or blood. Those patients showing graft-donor T cell macrochimerism displayed high graft-versus-host to host-versus-graft clonal ratios in allografts.

The germline V gene has CDR1 PRHDT and CDR2 FYEKMQ (reference sequence). V lost 5 bases to trimming and J lost 4 bases; unmatched junction nucleotides: 4. The CDR3 runs to 14 residues. The TCR comes from a human donor who received an intestinal transplant. Sequences were derived from unstimulated CD8+ T cells sorted from spleen or lymph node cells, sampled before intestinal transplant. The genes are TRBV13 and TRBJ2-3, with TRBD2 matching 9 bases. The CDR3 sequence is CASSAGTSPDTQYF. CDR3 sequence (DNA): TGTGCCAGCAGCGCCGGGACTAGCCCAGATACGCAGTATTTT. Drawing the rest from reference TRBV13 and TRBJ2-3, the complete variable domain is AAGVIQSPRHLIKEKRETATLKCYPIPRHDTVYWYQQGPGQDPQFLISFYEKMQSDKGSIPDRFSAQQFSDYHSELNMSSLELGDSALYFCASSAGTSPDTQYFGPGTRLTVL.